The entry below describes one T cell receptor beta chain. This sample stems from a study of blood T cell repertoires in COVID-19. Study-level background: COVID-19 samples collected from the United States, Italy and Spain covered acute and convalescent phases. In each case, the material was cDNA or gDNA derived from T cells, B-cell-depleted T cells, or PBMCs.

As handled by the study authors: Reference gene primer amplification in the assay estimated nucleated cell counts. Sequencing used immunoSEQ multiplex PCR; TCRdb keeps in-frame clones, though not all of them. V and J calls and clone size come straight from that table; D and trimming were deduced from the DNA. The profile shows about 280,000 clones, roughly 85% of them singletons. The sequence was obtained from a man over 45 with active or convalescent COVID-19. Sequencing was carried out using peripheral blood.

CDR3 DNA: TGTGCCACCCGGACAGGGTTTGATACCGGGGAGCTGTTTTTT. Amino acids: CATRTGFDTGELFF. The chain recombines TRBV28 with TRBJ2-2; 8 bases agree with TRBD1. In germline, CDR1 is MDHEN, CDR2 SYDVKM. The V and J ends lost 10 bases and 5 bases, in that order; junction bases with no gene match: 9. The CDR3 is 14 amino acids.